Below, 27 T cell receptor beta chains from the same sample are listed, as sequenced in a study of control samples from healthy donors and cancer patients. TCRdb's table, derived via immunoSEQ multiplex PCR, lists solely in-frame clones and lacks some. The sample carries approximately 97,000 clones, roughly 80% recorded once. Sequencing was carried out using blood. These receptors were obtained from a man aged 30 to 45 in good health.

This clone was detected only a few times. V usage is TRBV13 and J usage is TRBJ1-1, with D perhaps TRBD1 (6 bases). This CDR3 has 16 amino acids. V was clipped by 3 bases and J by 0 bases, with 14 bases between them. Germline lookup yields CDR1 PRHDT and CDR2 FYEKMQ (reference sequence). The CDR3 sequence: CASSFSRDIMNTEAFF. CDR3 DNA sequence: TGTGCCAGCAGCTTCAGCCGGGACATCATGAACACTGAAGCTTTCTTT.

The J gene is TRBJ2-1, the V gene TRBV9; weak D call: TRBD2 (6 bases). Germline assignment: CDR1 SGDLS and CDR2 YYNGEE. V was shortened by 0 bases and J by 7 bases, with 17 bases between the two germline ends. There are 16 residues in the CDR3. CDR3 residues: CASSVAPNWEANEQFF. In nucleotides, the CDR3 is TGTGCCAGCAGCGTAGCCCCCAATTGGGAGGCGAATGAGCAGTTCTTC.

The chain is built from TRBV6-2 or TRBV6-3 and TRBJ2-3, with D maybe TRBD1 (5 bases). V gave up 4 bases and J gave up 5 bases, with 10 bases separating them. Germline lookup yields CDR1 MNHEY and CDR2 SVGEGT. CDR3 length equals 13 residues. The CDR3 coding sequence is TGTGCCAGCAGTTTGCTGGGGCAAGATACGCAGTATTTT. It is translated as CASSLLGQDTQYF.

CDR3 DNA sequence: TGTGCCAGCAGTTACTCGCGGTCGAACACTGAAGCTTTCTTT. Translated, it gives CASSYSRSNTEAFF. The gene calls are TRBV6-5 and TRBJ1-1; D gene ambiguous. V lost 0 bases and J lost 1, with 6 bases in between. The CDR3 has 14 residues. Germline V gene lookup returns CDR1 MNHEY and CDR2 SVGAGI.

The CDR3 sequence is CASTRNTEAFF. DNA of the CDR3: TGTGCCAGCACCCGGAACACTGAAGCTTTCTTT. J is TRBJ1-1 and V is TRBV21-1. TRBV21-1 is described as a pseudogene. The CDR3 covers 11 residues.

The chain recombines TRBV5-1 with TRBJ2-2; 11 nucleotides agree with TRBD2. This CDR3 is built from 15 residues. The trim removed 1 base at V and 7 bases at J, leaving 3 bases unmatched. Germline CDR1 is SGHRS and CDR2 is YFSETQ. The CDR3 sequence: CASSLTSGGSGELFF. CDR3 nucleotide sequence: TGCGCCAGCAGCTTGACTAGCGGGGGTAGCGGGGAGCTGTTTTTT.

There are many counts of this clone. The chain couples TRBV5-1 to TRBJ1-5; 8 nucleotides match TRBD1. This CDR3 spans 14 amino acids. Germline loops: CDR1 SGHRS, CDR2 YFSETQ. The V segment lost 4 bases and the J segment 6 bases; nucleotides outside the gene matches: 6. The DNA for the CDR3 is TGCGCCAGCAGCGTAGGACAGGGTAGTCAGCCCCAGCATTTT. Its translation is CASSVGQGSQPQHF.

This clone occurred once. The chain joins TRBV30 to TRBJ2-7; the D gene is possibly TRBD2 (6 bases). The V end lost 5 bases, the J end lost 0 bases, and 14 bases lay between the germline ends. From germline, CDR1 is GTSNPN and CDR2 SVGIG (reference sequence). The CDR3 consists of 14 residues. Written as DNA, the CDR3 is TGTGCCTGGGGACGGGACGGGAGCTCCTACGAGCAGTACTTC. It encodes CAWGRDGSSYEQYF.

The chain employs TRBV3-1 (or the pseudogene TRBV3-2) and TRBJ2-3; D possibly corresponds to TRBD1 (6 bases). V was clipped by 3 bases and J by 5 bases, with 12 bases between them. This CDR3 spans 14 amino acids. Germline values: CDR1 LGHDT, CDR2 YNNKEL (reference sequence). CDR3 region: CASSHDRLGDTQYF. In DNA form, the CDR3 reads TGTGCCAGCAGCCACGACAGGCTAGGAGATACGCAGTATTTT.

This clone appeared once. This rearrangement joins TRBV7-9 to TRBJ2-3; 13 nucleotides line up with TRBD2. Germline values: CDR1 SEHNR, CDR2 FQNEAQ (reference sequence). The length of the CDR3 is 15 residues. V shed 4 bases, J shed 4 bases, and the junction held 2 bases outside the gene matches. The CDR3 DNA sequence: TGTGCCAGCAGCTCAACTAGCGGGGGGGCAGATACGCAGTATTTT. The encoded protein is CASSSTSGGADTQYF.

The CDR3 here is CASSVASGGTEAFF. CDR3 nucleotide sequence: TGTGCCAGCAGCGTAGCGTCAGGGGGCACTGAAGCTTTCTTT. The chain couples TRBV9 to TRBJ1-1; the match to TRBD1 covers 7 bases. Unmatched junction bases numbered 3, after V lost 0 bases and J lost 4 bases. The germline V gene has CDR1 SGDLS and CDR2 YYNGEE. This CDR3 comprises 14 residues.

This clone has just a few counts. The chain joins TRBV6-1 to TRBJ2-1; TRBD2 matches at 10 bases. Germline V lookup: CDR1 MNHNS, CDR2 SASEGT. The V segment lost 0 bases and the J segment 8 bases; nucleotides outside the gene matches: 13. The CDR3 has 18 residues. In DNA form, the CDR3 reads TGTGCCAGCAGTGAAGCGTTAAGCGGGGGGGCCTTCGGCGATGAGCAGTTCTTC. Translation gives CASSEALSGGAFGDEQFF.

The chain is built from TRBV21-1 and TRBJ2-1. TRBV21-1 is noted as a pseudogene. The CDR3 consists of 14 residues. CDR3 loop: CASSKGLGRVEQFF. The CDR3 DNA is TGTGCCAGCAGCAAAGGATTGGGACGCGTTGAGCAGTTCTTC.

The rearrangement uses TRBV9 and TRBJ2-2; 10 positions agree with TRBD1. Germline loops: CDR1 SGDLS, CDR2 YYNGEE. The CDR3 contains 15 residues. J lost 4 bases, V lost 4 bases, and 4 bases had no gene match. CDR3: CASSPRTGGTGELFF. The CDR3 DNA is TGTGCCAGCAGCCCCAGGACAGGGGGCACCGGGGAGCTGTTTTTT.

This chain joins TRBV6-6 and TRBJ1-5, with 9 bases matching TRBD1. V trimming: 5 bases; J trimming: 7 bases; junction bases outside the gene matches: 9. The CDR3 covers 15 residues. Germline lookup yields CDR1 MNHNY and CDR2 SVGAGI (reference sequence). The CDR3 protein is CASSPPGQGNQPQHF. The CDR3 coding sequence is TGTGCCAGCAGTCCCCCGGGACAGGGTAACCAGCCCCAGCATTTT.

V usage is TRBV19 and J usage is TRBJ1-2; possibly TRBD1 for D (5 bases). The CDR3 has 12 amino acids. Trimming removed 5 bases at V and 9 bases at J, with 13 bases between. The germline V gene encodes CDR1 LNHDA and CDR2 SQIVND (reference sequence). CDR3: CASSSLGTSYTF. CDR3 nucleotides: TGTGCCAGTAGTTCCTTGGGGACCAGCTACACCTTC.

The V call is TRBV3-1 (or the pseudogene TRBV3-2), the J call TRBJ1-5, with a tentative D call TRBD1 (6 bases). The CDR3 totals 16 residues. Germline V gene sequence: CDR1 LGHDT, CDR2 YNNKEL (reference sequence). V lost 4 bases and J lost 4, with 17 bases in between. CDR3 coding DNA: TGTGCCAGCAGCCCAACCTCTACAGGGAAGAATCAGCCCCAGCATTTT. It codes for CASSPTSTGKNQPQHF.

Only one count was recorded for this clone. The chain has TRBV7-3 and TRBJ2-2, with a weak D call TRBD1 (6 bases). The V gene lost 5 bases and the J gene lost 4 bases, with 17 bases spanning the gap. This CDR3 has 16 amino acids. Per the germline V gene, CDR1 is SGHTA and CDR2 is FQGTGA. The CDR3 sequence: CASSPRGGWGTGELFF. The CDR3 nucleotides are TGTGCCAGCAGCCCAAGAGGGGGTTGGGGCACCGGGGAGCTGTTTTTT.

CDR3 protein: CASSLNRVTF. The CDR3 DNA is TGTGCCAGCAGTTTAAACCGCGTCACCTTC. The chain links TRBV12-3 or TRBV12-4 to TRBJ1-2; the D is unclear. V was trimmed by 2 bases and J by 13 bases, leaving 8 bases between them. The CDR3 is made up of 10 amino acids.

The V and J genes are TRBV5-1 and TRBJ2-7; unclear D gene. Germline CDR1 is SGHRS and CDR2 is YFSETQ. Between the trimmed V and J ends, which lost 1 base and 0 bases, there was a span of 17 bases. This CDR3 has 17 residues. CDR3: CASSLRLSDLTSYEQYF. CDR3 DNA sequence: TGCGCCAGCAGCTTGAGGTTGTCGGACCTTACCTCCTACGAGCAGTACTTC.

The chain uses TRBV29-1 and TRBJ1-1; D unclear. The V end lost 4 bases, the J end lost 1 base, and 7 bases lay between the germline ends. Germline V gene data show CDR1 as SQVTM and CDR2 as ANQGSEA. The CDR3 extends over 12 amino acids. This CDR3 reads CSVVEGNTEAFF. DNA for the CDR3: TGCAGCGTTGTGGAAGGGAACACTGAAGCTTTCTTT.

The chain has TRBV5-1 and TRBJ2-3, with TRBD2 identical over 8 bases. The CDR3 spans 17 residues. V lost 4 bases and J lost 1; bases outside the gene matches: 11. Germline V lookup: CDR1 SGHRS, CDR2 YFSETQ. CDR3 amino acids: CASSPSPAGGRTDTQYF. DNA of the CDR3: TGCGCCAGCAGCCCAAGCCCTGCGGGGGGACGCACAGATACGCAGTATTTT.

V gene TRBV30 combines with J gene TRBJ2-5, with a possible D match to TRBD1 (5 bases). Germline loops: CDR1 GTSNPN, CDR2 SVGIG (reference sequence). The germline V and J ends were trimmed by 0 bases and 3 bases, with 8 bases remaining between them. This CDR3 contains 13 residues. Written as DNA, the CDR3 is TGTGCCTGGAGTGTACGCAGGGAAGAGACCCAGTACTTC. It yields the protein CAWSVRREETQYF.

The chain has TRBV5-1 and TRBJ2-3; a weak D match, TRBD1 (6 bases). The germline V and J ends were trimmed by 0 bases and 4 bases, with 9 bases remaining between them. CDR1 is SGHRS and CDR2 is YFSETQ in the germline V gene. The CDR3 sequence is 14 residues long. The CDR3 protein is CASSLGQGSDTQYF. In nucleotides, the CDR3 is TGCGCCAGCAGCTTGGGCCAGGGGTCAGATACGCAGTATTTT.

The chain combines TRBV5-4 with TRBJ1-4; D may be TRBD1 (6 bases). Trimming left V 4 bases short and J 7 bases short, with 14 bases between. This CDR3 has 14 amino acids. Germline CDR1 and CDR2: SGHNT and YYREEE (reference sequence). The CDR3 loop is CASSAQGSSEKLFF. CDR3 nucleotide sequence: TGTGCCAGCAGCGCACAGGGTTCTTCTGAAAAACTGTTTTTT.

The CDR3 reads CASSNGAGRYTEAFF. CDR3 in DNA: TGTGCCAGTAGTAACGGGGCCGGCCGTTACACTGAAGCTTTCTTT. The chain links TRBV19 to TRBJ1-1, with a possible D match to TRBD1 (5 bases). V lost 4 bases and J lost 3, with 15 bases in between. Germline lookup yields CDR1 LNHDA and CDR2 SQIVND (reference sequence). CDR3 length: 15 amino acids.

The chain couples TRBV5-5 to TRBJ1-4; 7 nucleotides agree with TRBD1. V was clipped by 5 bases and J by 1 base; unmatched bases: 2. There are 14 residues in the CDR3. Germline CDR1 reads SGHKS; CDR2 reads YYEKEE (reference sequence). This CDR3 is CASSPGGTNEKLFF. CDR3 sequence (DNA): TGTGCCAGCAGTCCAGGGGGAACTAATGAAAAACTGTTTTTT.